The T cell receptor beta chain under discussion was sequenced for a study of blood T cell repertoires in COVID-19. In the study overall: Specimens from acute and convalescent COVID-19 originated in the United States, Italy and Spain. T cells, B-cell-depleted T cells, or PBMCs supplied cDNA or gDNA.

Authors' analysis steps: Nucleated cell number was recorded as an estimate derived from reference gene primer amplification. Clones were read by immunoSEQ multiplex PCR, and TCRdb kept only the in-frame ones, dropping some. That table furnishes V, J and clone size, whereas the DNA furnished D and trimming. The data contain about 53,000 clones, 86% of them singletons. Germline V gene data show CDR1 as MNHEY and CDR2 as SVGAGI. Trimming cost V 7 bases and J 5 bases; bases outside gene matches: 10. This CDR3 is 14 amino acids long. Sequenced sample: peripheral blood. The TCR comes from an elderly man with acute or convalescent COVID-19. The chain uses TRBV6-5 and TRBJ1-1; 7 bases line up with TRBD1. CDR3 coding DNA: TGTGCCAGCATTCAACCGGGACAGTGGACTGAAGCTTTCTTT. This gives the protein CASIQPGQWTEAFF.